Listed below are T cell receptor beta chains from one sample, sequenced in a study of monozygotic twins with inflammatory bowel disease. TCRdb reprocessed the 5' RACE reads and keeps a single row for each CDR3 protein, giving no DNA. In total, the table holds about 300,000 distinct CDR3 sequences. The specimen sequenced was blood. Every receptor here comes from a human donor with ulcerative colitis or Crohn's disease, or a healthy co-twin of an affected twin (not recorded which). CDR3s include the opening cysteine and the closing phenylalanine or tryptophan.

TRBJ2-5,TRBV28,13,CASRFRGSETQYF
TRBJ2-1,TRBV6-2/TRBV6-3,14,CASSLPSGSNEQFF
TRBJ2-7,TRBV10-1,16,CASSESTSGSSYEQYF
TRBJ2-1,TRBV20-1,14,CSASKRTGGVEQFF
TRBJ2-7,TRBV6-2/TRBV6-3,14,CASRNQGRSYEQYF
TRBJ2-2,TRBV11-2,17,CASSLNLIQKNTGELFF
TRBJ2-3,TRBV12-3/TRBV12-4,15,CASSLPSGGTDTQYF
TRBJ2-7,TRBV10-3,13,CAINSGRAYEQYF
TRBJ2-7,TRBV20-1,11,CSARDYPRTYF
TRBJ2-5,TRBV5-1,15,CASEPSGGKKETQYF
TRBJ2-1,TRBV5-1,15,CASSFSGGAYNEQFF
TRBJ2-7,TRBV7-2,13,CASSLGGGLEQYF
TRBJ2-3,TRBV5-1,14,CASSLVLATDTQYF
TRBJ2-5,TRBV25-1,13,CASTTSLKETQYF
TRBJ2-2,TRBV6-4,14,CASSDWGQTGELFF
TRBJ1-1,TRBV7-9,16,CASSWPTGGDRAEAFF
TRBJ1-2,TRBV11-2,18,CASSLQLQGYSFNYGYTF
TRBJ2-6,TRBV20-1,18,CSARDLTGGPDGANVLTF
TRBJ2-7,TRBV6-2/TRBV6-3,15,CASTKTGARVYEQYF
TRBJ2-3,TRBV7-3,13,CASSLGVLDTQYF
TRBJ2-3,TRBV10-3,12,CAISDEPPKGDF
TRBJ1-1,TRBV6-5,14,CASSYGHPNTEAFF
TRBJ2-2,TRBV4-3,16,CASSHRTSGINGELFF
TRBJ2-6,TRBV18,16,CASSPSVGSGANVLTF
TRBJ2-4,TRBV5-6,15,CASSLDGQEVNIQYF
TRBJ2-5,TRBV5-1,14,CASSLERIQETQYF
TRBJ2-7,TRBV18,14,CASTAGISAYEQYF
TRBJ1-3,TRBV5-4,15,CASSRGKLDGNTIYF
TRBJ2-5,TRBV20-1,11,CSYDRGETQYF
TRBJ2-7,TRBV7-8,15,CASSLTPATSYEQYF
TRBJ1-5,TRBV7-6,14,CASSLRPAGQPQHF
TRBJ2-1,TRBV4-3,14,CASSQRGRGNEQFF
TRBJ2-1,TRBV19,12,CASSRLETKQFF
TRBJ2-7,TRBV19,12,CASSTFMGEQYF
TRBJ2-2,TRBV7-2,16,CASSLMSGANTGELFF
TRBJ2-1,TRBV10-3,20,CAISESRGTSGRATDNEQFF
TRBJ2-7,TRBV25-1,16,CASSESGRILSYEQYF
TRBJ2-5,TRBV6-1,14,CASSEISVRETQYF
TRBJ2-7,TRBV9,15,CASSETPGTGSEQYF
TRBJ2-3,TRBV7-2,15,CASSLEWGGRDTQYF
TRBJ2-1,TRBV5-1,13,CASRYLGTNEQFF
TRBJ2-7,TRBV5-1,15,CASYVGGTGKDEQYF
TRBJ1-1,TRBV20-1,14,CSAEGIRVDTEAFF
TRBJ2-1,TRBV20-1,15,CSAPSTSGGYNEQFF
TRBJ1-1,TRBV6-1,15,CASRADRGDYTEAFF
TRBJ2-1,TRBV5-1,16,CASSLGLARDLPQQFF
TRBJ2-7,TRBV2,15,CASSDWSSGSVEQYF
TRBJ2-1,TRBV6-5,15,CASSYQESSYNEQFF
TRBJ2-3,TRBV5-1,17,CASSSGTGGPSTDTQYF
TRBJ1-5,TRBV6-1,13,CASSEASYQPQHF
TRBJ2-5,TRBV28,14,CASLNPFNQETQYF
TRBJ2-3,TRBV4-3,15,CASSQARGFADTQYF
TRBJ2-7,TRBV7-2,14,CASSAGTGYLEQYF
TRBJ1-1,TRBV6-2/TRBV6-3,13,CASSDGRWTEAFF
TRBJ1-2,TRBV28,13,CAGGDTINYGYTF